Listed here is a single T cell receptor beta chain. Antigen unknown. The source of the sample is a study of Tregs in tolerant kidney transplant recipients. Overall study findings and caveats: Expanding Tregs on activated donor B cells appeared to best identify donor-specific TCRbeta clones.

The CDR3 is 14 amino acids. The V end lost 4 bases, the J end lost 5 bases, and 13 bases lay between the germline ends. Germline V gives CDR1 SNHLY, CDR2 FYNNEI. Thawed PBMCs were FACS-sorted into unstimulated CD4+CD25+CD127- regulatory T cells, CD4+CD25- non-regulatory cells, CD4 and CD8 cells. An overnight rest at 37°C with around 210 IU/ml IL-2 preceded regulatory T cell sorting from thawed PBMCs. Generated by immunoSEQ multiplex PCR, the TCRdb table keeps only in-frame clones and is missing some. The data contain roughly 80,000 clones, roughly 90% of them seen just once; the ten biggest clones take up about 0.3%.

This chain joins TRBV2 and TRBJ2-3, with no clear D. The sample was Tregs from blood, taken before the transplant. The TCR sequence derives from a human donor who received a combined kidney and bone marrow transplant. The CDR3 nucleotides are TGTGCCAGCAGTGTCGCCCTAGTGGGAGATACGCAGTATTTT. It specifies CASSVALVGDTQYF.